Presented here are 13 T cell receptor beta chains from one specimen sequenced in a study of spatial heterogeneity in lung cancer. General study findings and limits: It was found that expanded intratumoral alpha and beta TCR counts tracked tumor mutation counts.

Their specific antigens are unknown. Time point in this sample: sample taken at primary tumor resection. TCRdb re-called the 5' RACE reads through MiXCR, storing one row per CDR3 protein. The table includes about 9,200 distinct CDR3 sequences, roughly 50% detected once. The input for sequencing was lung tumor tissue, taken at surgery. These receptors all stem from a female donor with early-stage non-small cell lung cancer.

This clonotype was seen a handful of times. The V call is TRBV11-2, the J call TRBJ2-1, with TRBD2 as a possible D gene (5 bases). The germline V and J ends were trimmed by 3 bases and 7 bases, with 16 bases remaining between them. Germline CDR1 and CDR2: SGHAT and FQNNGV. This CDR3 is built from 15 residues. This chain's CDR3 is CASSFSGVEKNEQFF. The CDR3 nucleotides read TGTGCCAGCAGCTTCTCCGGGGTGGAAAAAAATGAGCAGTTCTTC.

The chain joins TRBV11-2 to TRBJ2-7, with TRBD2 as a possible D gene (6 bases). The CDR3 is made up of 15 amino acids. Germline loops: CDR1 SGHAT, CDR2 FQNNGV. With 0 bases removed from V and 5 bases from J, the gap between germline ends came to 14 bases. This CDR3 reads CASSLEATSLHEQYF. Here the CDR3 DNA reads TGTGCCAGCAGCTTAGAAGCCACTAGCCTCCACGAGCAGTACTTC.

This chain connects TRBV20-1 to TRBJ1-5; D gene ambiguous. V lost 3 bases, J lost 2 bases, and 5 bases lay in between. CDR3 length: 12 residues. Germline CDR1 reads DFQATT; CDR2 reads SNEGSKA (reference sequence). The CDR3 spells CSASYGNQPQHF. In DNA, the CDR3 is TGCAGTGCTAGCTACGGCAATCAGCCCCAGCATTTT.

The chain joins TRBV20-1 to TRBJ2-5, with 11 bases fitting TRBD2. The CDR3 is 16 residues long. The germline V gene has CDR1 DFQATT and CDR2 SNEGSKA (reference sequence). Unmatched junction bases numbered 10, after V lost 6 bases and J lost 1 base. CDR3 region: CSAINLGLAVQETQYF. The CDR3 DNA is TGCAGTGCCATAAACCTGGGACTAGCGGTCCAAGAGACCCAGTACTTC.

There are a few counts of this clonotype. The chain combines TRBV7-9 with TRBJ1-2; the D gene is possibly TRBD1 (5 bases). V lost 1 base to trimming and J lost 0 bases, with 9 bases between them. From germline, CDR1 is SEHNR and CDR2 FQNEAQ (reference sequence). The CDR3 contains 15 residues. The CDR3 DNA is TGTGCCAGCAGCTTAGGGACAAATACTAACTATGGCTACACCTTC. This encodes CASSLGTNTNYGYTF. The full variable domain, with the rest looked up from reference TRBV7-9 and TRBJ1-2, is DTGVSQNPRHKITKRGQNVTFRCDPISEHNRLYWYRQTLGQGPEFLTYFQNEAQLEKSRLLSDRFSAERPKGSFSTLEIQRTEQGDSAMYLCASSLGTNTNYGYTFGSGTRLTVV.

The CDR3 region has the DNA TGCAGTGCTAGTGGGACTAGCGGGGGCCGATACGAGCAGTACTTC. Amino acids: CSASGTSGGRYEQYF. The V and J genes are TRBV20-1 and TRBJ2-7, with 14 bases identical to TRBD2. Germline assignment: CDR1 DFQATT and CDR2 SNEGSKA (reference sequence). The CDR3 sequence is 15 residues long. V shed 3 bases, J shed 4 bases, and the junction held 5 bases outside the gene matches.

In this sample, this clonotype turned up a few times. The chain has TRBV6-5 and TRBJ1-6, with D maybe TRBD1 (5 bases). This CDR3 has 14 amino acids. Germline CDR1 reads MNHEY; CDR2 reads SVGAGI. Trimming removed 5 bases from V and 8 bases from J, with 13 bases in between. This CDR3 is CASSHPWGDSPLHF. The CDR3 nucleotides read TGTGCCAGCAGTCACCCCTGGGGGGATTCACCCCTCCACTTT.

This rearrangement joins TRBV12-3 or TRBV12-4 to TRBJ2-1; tentative D call: TRBD2 (6 bases). The CDR3 is 16 residues long. Between the trimmed V and J ends, which lost 2 bases and 7 bases, there was a span of 18 bases. This CDR3 reads CASSLPGTGAWNEQFF. For the CDR3, the DNA is TGTGCCAGCAGTTTACCGGGGACTGGCGCCTGGAATGAGCAGTTCTTC.

This rearrangement joins TRBV12-3 or TRBV12-4 to TRBJ2-4; D is perhaps TRBD1 (5 bases). Trimming left V 6 bases short and J 12 bases short, with 15 bases between. The CDR3 has 12 residues. The CDR3, as DNA: TGTGCCAGCAGGGCGGCAGGGTTTAATCAGTACTTC. Amino acid sequence: CASRAAGFNQYF.

The V gene is TRBV6-5, the J gene TRBJ1-5; D perhaps matches TRBD1 (6 bases). Trimming took off 4 bases at V and 5 bases at J, with 18 bases between the two ends. The V gene's germline CDR1 is MNHEY and CDR2 SVGAGI. There are 16 residues in the CDR3. The DNA of the CDR3 is TGTGCCAGCAGTTTAACATTCACAGGGCGCGATCAGCCCCAGCATTTT. Its translation is CASSLTFTGRDQPQHF.

V usage is TRBV28 and J usage is TRBJ2-5, with D perhaps given as TRBD1 or TRBD2 (5 bases each). Germline V gene lookup returns CDR1 MDHEN and CDR2 SYDVKM. The CDR3 has 15 amino acids. Trimming removed 8 bases at V and 10 bases at J, with 26 bases between. The CDR3 loop is CASHRPGTRPVVQYF. The CDR3 bases are TGTGCCAGCCATCGCCCCGGGACCCGCCCTGTGGTCCAGTACTTC.

This clonotype was recorded once. CDR3 in amino acids: CASSRGADSPLHF. DNA of the CDR3: TGCGCCAGCAGTCGGGGTGCGGATTCACCCCTCCACTTT. This chain uses TRBV5-1 with TRBJ1-6; D not resolved. This CDR3 has 13 residues. Germline CDR1 reads SGHRS; CDR2 reads YFSETQ. V lost 5 bases and J lost 8, with 11 bases in between.

V and J are TRBV12-3 or TRBV12-4 and TRBJ1-5, with a tentative D call TRBD1 (5 bases). This CDR3 is 13 amino acids long. Trimming stripped 8 bases from V and 2 bases from J, with 10 bases between. CDR3 nucleotide sequence: TGTGCCAGCGCGCGGGGGGGCAATCAGCCCCAGCATTTT. Translating gives CASARGGNQPQHF.